A single sample is the source of the 27 T cell receptor beta chains below, sequenced in a study of blood T cell repertoires in COVID-19 (dated by TCRdb to about 2020). Library construction relied on the immunoSEQ multiplex PCR assay. What TCRdb holds here is the immuneACCESS table cut down to in-frame rearrangements. Part of the clones is not present; checked against another copy, under half of the missing clones reflect an unresolved V gene, and the others are unexplained. A total of over 85,000 clones appear in this sample, about 85% of them only once. The ten largest account for around 38% of the sample. Sequenced: peripheral blood. The source of these receptors is a man older than 75 with acute or convalescent COVID-19.

The chain links TRBV5-1 to TRBJ1-3; the match to TRBD1 covers 9 bases. Germline CDR1 reads SGHRS; CDR2 reads YFSETQ. The CDR3 length is 15 residues. J was trimmed by 4 bases and V by 3 bases; bases with no gene match: 5. CDR3 residues: CASSSTGGDGNTIYF. CDR3 in DNA: TGCGCCAGCAGCTCGACAGGGGGTGACGGAAACACCATATATTTT. The full variable domain, rest sourced from reference TRBV5-1 and TRBJ1-3, is KAGVTQTPRYLIKTRGQQVTLSCSPISGHRSVSWYQQTPGQGLQFLFEYFSETQRNKGNFPGRFSGRQFSNSRSEMNVSTLELGDSALYLCASSSTGGDGNTIYFGEGSWLTVV.

This clone was seen just once. This rearrangement joins TRBV28 to TRBJ2-7; 12 bases line up with TRBD2. Germline V gene lookup returns CDR1 MDHEN and CDR2 SYDVKM. V lost 5 bases, J lost 4 bases, and 9 bases stayed unmatched. The CDR3 contains 16 residues. CDR3 in amino acids: CASSQPGLAGIYEQYF. The CDR3 DNA reads TGTGCCAGCAGTCAACCCGGACTAGCGGGGATTTACGAGCAGTACTTC.

The V gene is TRBV27, the J gene TRBJ1-5; D is unresolved. This CDR3 region has 12 residues. V lost 8 bases to trimming and J lost 9 bases, with 14 bases between them. Germline loops: CDR1 MNHEY, CDR2 SMNVEV (reference sequence). The CDR3, as DNA: TGTGCCAGCGCCCTCCCTGAGGGGCCCCAGCATTTT. The encoded protein is CASALPEGPQHF.

In this sample, this clone is medium-sized. This chain links TRBV5-1 with TRBJ2-1; D not resolved. CDR3 length: 13 amino acids. CDR1 is SGHRS, CDR2 YFSETQ, per germline. The ends were cut back, 4 bases at V and 9 bases at J, with 14 bases in the middle. The CDR3 nucleotides are TGCGCCAGCAGCCTTGATTCGGTTGGTGAGCAGTTCTTC. The encoded protein is CASSLDSVGEQFF.

The CDR3 sequence: CSVIREWVRGSYEQYF. CDR3 coding DNA: TGCAGCGTTATTAGGGAGTGGGTTAGGGGGTCCTACGAGCAGTACTTC. The chain employs TRBV29-1 and TRBJ2-7; a weak D match, TRBD1 (6 bases). This CDR3 region has 16 residues. Trimming pared 5 bases from V and 1 base from J, leaving 21 bases between. Looked up from germline, CDR1 is SQVTM and CDR2 is ANQGSEA.

V and J are TRBV6-5 and TRBJ2-7; 12 bases align to TRBD2. This CDR3 region has 14 residues. Trimming cost V 6 bases and J 5 bases; bases outside gene matches: 5. Germline assignment: CDR1 MNHEY and CDR2 SVGAGI. This CDR3 is CASSPTSGGNEQYF. CDR3 nucleotide sequence: TGTGCCAGCAGCCCGACTAGCGGGGGTAACGAGCAGTACTTC.

The rearrangement joins TRBV25-1 to TRBJ1-1; 7 bases match TRBD1. Germline V CDR1 and CDR2: MGHDK, SYGVNS. The length of the CDR3 is 13 residues. V trimming: 8 bases; J trimming: 3 bases; junction bases outside the gene matches: 6. CDR3 DNA sequence: TGTGCCAGCCACCGGGACAGAGACACTGAAGCTTTCTTT. Its translation is CASHRDRDTEAFF. The full variable domain, completed using reference TRBV25-1 and TRBJ1-1, is EADIYQTPRYLVIGTGKKITLECSQTMGHDKMYWYQQDPGMELHLIHYSYGVNSTEKGDLSSESTVSRIRTEHFPLTLESARPSHTSQYLCASHRDRDTEAFFGQGTRLTVV.

The V call is TRBV4-3, the J call TRBJ2-7; maybe TRBD2 (6 bases). V lost 1 base, J lost 5 bases, and 15 bases lay in between. Germline CDR1 reads LGHNA; CDR2 reads YSLEER. The length of the CDR3 is 15 residues. The CDR3 DNA follows: TGCGCCAGCAGCCAAGGTTTTTGGAGGGGAAACGAGCAGTACTTC. Translation gives CASSQGFWRGNEQYF.

The J gene is TRBJ1-2, the V gene TRBV15, with 9 bases fitting TRBD1. The V and J ends lost 4 bases and 1 base, in that order; junction bases with no gene match: 4. This CDR3 has 15 residues. Per the germline V gene, CDR1 is LNHNV and CDR2 is YYDKDF (reference sequence). The DNA of the CDR3 is TGTGCCACCAGCACCCCGGGACAGGGTAACTATGGCTACACCTTC. Translating it yields CATSTPGQGNYGYTF.

This sequence joins TRBV2 and TRBJ2-1, with 8 bases matching TRBD2. Germline trimming cut 3 bases from V and 2 bases from J; bases unmatched to any gene: 3. From germline, CDR1 is SNHLY and CDR2 FYNNEI. CDR3 length: 15 residues. CDR3 bases: TGTGCCAGCAGTGAGACGGGGGGGGCCTACAATGAGCAGTTCTTC. It specifies CASSETGGAYNEQFF.

The chain uses TRBV11-2 and TRBJ1-5; D remains unclear. Deletions cut 5 bases from V and 3 bases from J, with 14 bases between. The CDR3 is 15 residues long. Germline V lookup: CDR1 SGHAT, CDR2 FQNNGV. CDR3 bases: TGTGCCAGCAGCCCCGAGAGGGCACCCAATCAGCCCCAGCATTTT. Translated, it gives CASSPERAPNQPQHF.

The genes are TRBV6-5 and TRBJ1-2; a possible D gene is TRBD1 (6 bases). The V gene's germline CDR1 is MNHEY and CDR2 SVGAGI. Between the trimmed V and J ends, which lost 6 bases and 0 bases, there was a span of 14 bases. The CDR3 contains 15 residues. The CDR3 coding sequence is TGTGCCAGCAGGGAGACAGGATCCTCTAACTATGGCTACACCTTC. It yields the protein CASRETGSSNYGYTF.

The chain combines TRBV4-2 with TRBJ1-1, with TRBD1 identical over 7 bases. CDR1 and CDR2 from the germline V gene are LGHNA and YNFKEQ. CDR3 length: 14 residues. With V trimmed by 5 bases and J by 2 bases, 5 bases remained unmatched. CDR3: CASSYRTGNTEAFF. CDR3 coding DNA: TGTGCCAGCAGCTATCGGACAGGTAACACTGAAGCTTTCTTT.

The chain carries TRBV7-3 and TRBJ2-1; D is possibly TRBD2 (7 bases). The CDR3 has 16 amino acids. V was cut by 5 bases and J by 4 bases, with 18 bases left in between. Germline V gives CDR1 SGHTA, CDR2 FQGTGA. The CDR3 region has the DNA TGTGCCAGCAGCCAAGGACCGAGGGGGGGTTACAATGAGCAGTTCTTC. This sequence encodes CASSQGPRGGYNEQFF.

The chain is built from TRBV2 and TRBJ2-5, with TRBD1 matching over 8 bases. CDR1 and CDR2 (germline): SNHLY, FYNNEI. The CDR3 loop spans 13 amino acids. Germline trimming cut 5 bases from V and 2 bases from J; bases unmatched to any gene: 1. CDR3: CASSRDRQETQYF. For the CDR3, the DNA is TGTGCCAGCAGTCGGGACAGGCAAGAGACCCAGTACTTC.

V usage is TRBV29-1 and J usage is TRBJ2-7; 13 nucleotides line up with TRBD2. The CDR3 has 15 residues. Trimming cost V 7 bases and J 5 bases; bases outside gene matches: 11. Germline V gene data show CDR1 as SQVTM and CDR2 as ANQGSEA. The CDR3 sequence: CSARTSGSSFHEQYF. The CDR3 DNA reads as TGCAGCGCTAGGACTAGCGGGAGTAGTTTTCACGAGCAGTACTTC.

The DNA of the CDR3 is TGCGCCAGCAGCCAAGTGCCGGGCGGGGGGCACGAAAAACTGTTTTTT. This codes for CASSQVPGGGHEKLFF. This chain uses TRBV4-3 with TRBJ1-4; TRBD1 is a possible D gene (6 bases). The CDR3 contains 16 residues. Germline CDR1 LGHNA, CDR2 YSLEER. V was pared by 1 base and J by 8 bases, with 17 bases between.

The rearrangement uses TRBV7-2 and TRBJ1-2, with D perhaps TRBD1 (6 bases). In germline, CDR1 is SGHTA, CDR2 FQGNSA. This CDR3 has 12 residues. V lost 2 bases and J 10 bases, leaving 11 bases between the germline ends. CDR3 in amino acids: CASSLSQGPYTF. CDR3 coding DNA: TGTGCCAGCAGCTTAAGCCAGGGGCCCTACACCTTC.

Details on this clone: A junction boundary mismatches the germline segment, possibly from a read error. This chain joins TRBV27 and TRBJ2-7; 14 bases agree with TRBD2. This CDR3 spans 15 amino acids. Germline loops: CDR1 MNHEY, CDR2 SMNVEV (reference sequence). CDR3 coding DNA: TGTGCCAGCAGTTTATCGAAGGGACTAGCGGGAGAGTCAATCTTC. Amino acids: CASSLSKGLAGESIF.

This chain connects TRBV3-1 (or the pseudogene TRBV3-2) to TRBJ2-5; maybe TRBD2 (6 bases). Looked up from germline, CDR1 is LGHDT and CDR2 is YNNKEL (reference sequence). Trimming removed 1 base from V and 2 bases from J, with 20 bases in between. The CDR3 has 18 amino acids. CDR3 nucleotide sequence: TGTGCCAGCAGCCAAGGCGGGACGGTCTTTGAGGCACAAGAGACCCAGTACTTC. It encodes CASSQGGTVFEAQETQYF.

Here the CDR3 DNA reads TGTGCCAGCAGCCGGGGGAATAATGAAAAACTGTTTTTT. Residues: CASSRGNNEKLFF. V and J are TRBV7-2 and TRBJ1-4; tentatively, D is TRBD1 (5 bases). The V gene's germline CDR1 is SGHTA and CDR2 FQGNSA. Trimming removed 5 bases from V and 4 bases from J, with 8 bases in between. The CDR3 is made up of 13 amino acids. The full variable domain, completed using reference TRBV7-2 and TRBJ1-4, is GAGVSQSPSNKVTEKGKDVELRCDPISGHTALYWYRQSLGQGLEFLIYFQGNSAPDKSGLPSDRFSAERTGGSVSTLTIQRTQQEDSAVYLCASSRGNNEKLFFGSGTQLSVL.

This clone was seen only once. The J gene is TRBJ1-4, the V gene TRBV30, with 8 nucleotides matching TRBD1. Germline loops: CDR1 GTSNPN, CDR2 SVGIG (reference sequence). This CDR3 has 13 amino acids. Losses at the gene ends were 5 bases for V and 8 bases for J; bases not matched to a gene: 7. The CDR3 here is CAWRTGSLEKLFF. In DNA form, the CDR3 reads TGTGCCTGGCGGACAGGGAGTTTGGAAAAACTGTTTTTT.

The CDR3 reads CASSEQALNTGELFF. The CDR3 DNA is TGTGCCAGCAGTGAACAGGCCCTTAACACCGGGGAGCTGTTTTTT. The chain has TRBV2 and TRBJ2-2, with D unresolved. CDR3 length equals 15 residues. V was clipped by 2 bases and J by 2 bases, with 9 bases between them. Germline CDR1 is SNHLY and CDR2 is FYNNEI.

The V gene is TRBV15, the J gene TRBJ2-3; 12 nucleotides align to TRBD2. CDR1 is LNHNV, CDR2 YYDKDF, per germline (reference sequence). Trimming at V came to 0 bases and at J to 4 bases, leaving 2 bases not matched to a gene. The CDR3 is 16 residues long. The CDR3 nucleotides read TGTGCCACCAGCAGAGATCTAGCGGGAGGGCCAGATACGCAGTATTTT. This gives the protein CATSRDLAGGPDTQYF.

The chain couples TRBV6-5 to TRBJ2-3, with a weak D call TRBD2 (6 bases). CDR3 length: 15 amino acids. The V end lost 7 bases, the J end lost 6 bases, and 20 bases lay between the germline ends. Germline CDR1 is MNHEY and CDR2 is SVGAGI. The CDR3 sequence is CASKVGSSVLDTQYF. The CDR3 DNA reads as TGTGCCAGCAAGGTCGGGTCTAGCGTTCTGGATACGCAGTATTTT.

This rearrangement joins TRBV19 to TRBJ1-1, with 8 positions matching TRBD1. The trim removed 0 bases at V and 7 bases at J, leaving 7 bases unmatched. Germline V lookup: CDR1 LNHDA, CDR2 SQIVND (reference sequence). The CDR3 is made up of 15 amino acids. CDR3 sequence: CASSIDPGGIGEAFF. CDR3 nucleotide sequence: TGTGCCAGTAGTATAGACCCAGGGGGCATTGGTGAAGCTTTCTTT.

The V gene is TRBV11-1, the J gene TRBJ1-1; D not resolved. Germline CDR1 SGHAT, CDR2 FQDESV (reference sequence). With 2 bases removed from V and 1 base from J, the gap between germline ends came to 8 bases. This CDR3 comprises 14 residues. The CDR3 nucleotides read TGTGCCAGCAGCTTAACAGACGGGAACACTGAAGCTTTCTTT. Its protein is CASSLTDGNTEAFF. The variable domain in full, with the rest retrieved from reference TRBV11-1 and TRBJ1-1, is EAEVAQSPRYKITEKSQAVAFWCDPISGHATLYWYRQILGQGPELLVQFQDESVVDDSQLPKDRFSAERLKGVDSTLKIQPAELGDSAMYLCASSLTDGNTEAFFGQGTRLTVV.